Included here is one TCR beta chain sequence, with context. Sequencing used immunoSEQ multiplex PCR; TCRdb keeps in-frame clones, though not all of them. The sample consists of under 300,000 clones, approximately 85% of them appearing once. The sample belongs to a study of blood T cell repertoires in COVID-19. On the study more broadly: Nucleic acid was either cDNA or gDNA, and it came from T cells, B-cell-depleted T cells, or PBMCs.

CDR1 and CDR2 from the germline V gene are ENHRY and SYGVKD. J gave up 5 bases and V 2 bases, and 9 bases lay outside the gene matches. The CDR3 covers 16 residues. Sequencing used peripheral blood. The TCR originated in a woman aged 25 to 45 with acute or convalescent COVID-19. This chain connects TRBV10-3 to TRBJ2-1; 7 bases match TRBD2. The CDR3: CAISETQGLKNNEQFF. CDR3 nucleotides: TGTGCCATCAGTGAGACGCAGGGACTAAAAAACAATGAGCAGTTCTTC.